A selection of T cell receptor beta chains follows, all from one sample in a study of shared clonotypes between healthy human individuals. Sequenced by immunoSEQ multiplex PCR; TCRdb stores in-frame clones only, minus some. The table lists about 2.3 million clones, 85% to 95% of them singletons. Sequencing used naive CD4+ T cells from PBMCs. These receptors came from a man younger than 35 in good health. Some clones in this sample may be carry-over from other donors' samples. CDR3s include the opening cysteine and the closing phenylalanine or tryptophan. A D gene is named only where the DNA matches it firmly. Part of the rows lack a size; the others show once, few, many or a class for expanded clones.

NA TRBJ2-1 TRBV4-2 NA 16 CASSQEPGSNTLEQFF TGTGCCAGCAGCCAGGAGCCGGGTTCGAACACTTTAGAGCAGTTCTTC
NA TRBJ1-6 TRBV27 NA 15 CASSLHYTLDSPLHF TGTGCCAGCAGTTTACACTACACACTGGATTCACCCCTCCACTTT
few TRBJ1-5 TRBV18 NA 14 CASSPGQGNQPQHF TGTGCCAGCTCACCAGGCCAGGGCAATCAGCCCCAGCATTTT
once TRBJ2-4 TRBV19 NA 16 CASRADSRGAKNIQYF TGTGCCAGTAGGGCGGACTCCCGAGGGGCCAAAAACATTCAGTACTTC
NA TRBJ2-5 TRBV7-2 NA 12 CASSPVAGTQYF TGTGCCAGCAGCCCCGTCGCGGGGACCCAGTACTTC
NA TRBJ2-3 TRBV19 NA 13 CASSIGRWGTQYF TGTGCCAGTAGTATAGGGCGGTGGGGAACCCAGTATTTT
NA TRBJ2-3 TRBV4-3 TRBD2 16 CASSQGFGLVEDTQYF TGCGCCAGCAGCCAAGGCTTCGGACTAGTCGAGGATACGCAGTATTTT
few TRBJ1-1 TRBV29-1 NA 14 CSVEVDSMNTEAFF TGCAGCGTTGAGGTGGACTCCATGAACACTGAAGCTTTCTTT
once TRBJ1-2 TRBV6-6 NA 13 CASREVQGHGYTF TGTGCCAGCAGGGAGGTGCAGGGTCACGGCTACACCTTC
NA TRBJ2-3 TRBV4-1 NA 16 CASSQDPGHNTDTQYF TGCGCCAGCAGCCAAGATCCGGGACACAACACAGATACGCAGTATTTT
NA TRBJ2-3 TRBV19 TRBD1 17 CASSEFRDRGRSDTQYF TGTGCCAGTAGTGAATTCCGGGACAGGGGGCGTTCAGATACGCAGTATTTT
once TRBJ2-3 TRBV12-5 NA 19 CASGLTPPLTGRVTDTQYF TGTGCTAGTGGTTTGACCCCCCCTCTGACAGGGAGGGTCACAGATACGCAGTATTTT
NA TRBJ1-1 TRBV6-6 NA 14 CASSYRTRLSEAFF TGTGCCAGCAGTTACCGGACAAGACTAAGTGAAGCTTTCTTT
NA TRBJ2-5 TRBV2 NA 12 CASRGREETQYF TGTGCCAGCAGGGGACGGGAAGAGACCCAGTACTTC
NA TRBJ2-2 TRBV2 NA 18 CASSQLWGRSANTGELFF TGTGCCAGCAGTCAACTATGGGGCAGGAGCGCGAACACCGGGGAGCTGTTTTTT
once TRBJ1-2 TRBV28 NA 15 CASRATGRANYGYTF TGTGCCAGCAGGGCAACGGGGAGAGCTAACTATGGCTACACCTTC
NA TRBJ1-2 TRBV10-1 NA 14 CASSEGAAGYGYTF TGCGCCAGCAGTGAGGGGGCAGCTGGGTATGGCTACACCTTC
NA TRBJ1-1 TRBV7-9 NA 14 CASSRGSGYTEAFF TGTGCCAGCAGCCGGGGGTCCGGTTACACTGAAGCTTTCTTT
NA TRBJ2-5 TRBV6-1 TRBD1 14 CATLEYRGRETQYF TGTGCCACACTAGAATACAGGGGGCGAGAGACCCAGTACTTC
NA TRBJ2-2 TRBV28 NA 16 CASSTQWAGVTGELFF TGTGCCAGCAGTACTCAATGGGCAGGGGTAACCGGGGAGCTGTTTTTT
NA TRBJ2-2 TRBV19 TRBD1 16 CASSIRTGPSTGELFF TGTGCCAGTAGTATCAGGACAGGGCCCAGCACCGGGGAGCTGTTTTTT
NA TRBJ1-1 TRBV7-2 NA 15 CASSLGGVQNTEAFF TGTGCCAGCAGCCTCGGAGGAGTTCAGAACACTGAAGCTTTCTTT
once TRBJ2-7 TRBV11-3 TRBD1 15 CASSLGDSKGYEQYF TGTGCCAGCAGCTTGGGGGACAGCAAAGGTTACGAGCAGTACTTC
NA TRBJ2-2 TRBV5-4 TRBD2 15 CASRLSGINTGELFF TGTGCCAGCCGACTTAGCGGGATAAACACCGGGGAGCTGTTTTTT
NA TRBJ2-7 TRBV5-4 TRBD1 15 CASSSHRDSTYEQYF TGTGCCAGCAGCTCACACCGGGACAGTACCTACGAGCAGTACTTC
NA TRBJ2-1 TRBV28 TRBD2 14 CASSGAGGYNEQFF TGTGCCAGCAGTGGAGCGGGAGGGTACAATGAGCAGTTCTTC
NA TRBJ2-7 TRBV5-6 NA 15 CASSLGLAISYEQYF TGTGCCAGCAGCTTAGGTCTAGCGATTTCCTACGAGCAGTACTTC
NA TRBJ2-1 TRBV5-1 NA 15 CASSWTRESYNEQFF TGCGCCAGCAGCTGGACAAGGGAGTCCTACAATGAGCAGTTCTTC
NA TRBJ2-5 TRBV9 TRBD2 17 CASSVGSSGRGEETQYF TGTGCCAGCAGCGTAGGGTCGAGCGGGAGGGGTGAAGAGACCCAGTACTTC
NA TRBJ2-7 TRBV7-8 TRBD1 18 CASSPVPGQGSGSYEQYF TGTGCCAGCAGCCCCGTCCCGGGACAGGGTTCGGGCTCCTACGAGCAGTACTTC
NA TRBJ2-1 TRBV5-1 TRBD2 14 CASSLGGRVGEQFF TGCGCCAGCAGCTTGGGAGGGAGGGTCGGTGAGCAGTTCTTC
NA TRBJ1-2 TRBV7-2 NA 14 CASSLKRGAYGYTF TGTGCCAGCAGCTTAAAAAGAGGGGCCTATGGCTACACCTTC